The sequence of this T cell receptor (beta chain) was determined in a study of CD8 T cells in Susac syndrome. After extraction with the RNeasy kit, roughly 0.5 to 1 ug of the RNA was reverse transcribed using random hexamers. TCRdb fed the immunoSEQ multiplex PCR reads into MiXCR, producing one record per CDR3 protein. The sample has 180,000 or so distinct CDR3 sequences, more than 90% seen once. CDR3 size: 15 residues. Trimming pared 3 bases from V and 2 bases from J, leaving 11 bases between. TEMRA cells were enriched by FACS, while CD8+ and CD4+ T cells were obtained through a negative isolation that was performed magnetically.

This TCR was recovered from a human donor with multiple sclerosis. The sample comprised CD4+ T cells from PBMCs. V and J are TRBV12-3 or TRBV12-4 and TRBJ1-5, with TRBD1 as a possible D gene (6 bases). The CDR3 DNA is TGTGCCAGCAGTTTGGGCAGGGGAGGCAATCAGCCCCAGCATTTT. This sequence encodes CASSLGRGGNQPQHF.